The rows below give T cell receptor beta chains drawn from one sample of a study of regulatory T cells in long-lasting Graves disease. TCRdb reprocessed the multiplex PCR reads via MiXCR and lists one record per CDR3 protein. The table lists 250,000 or so distinct CDR3 sequences, 20% to 25% of them singletons. Sequences were derived from peripheral blood mononuclear cells (PBMCs), sampled at new diagnosis, from a patient treated with antithyroid drugs. The receptors were gathered from a female donor with Graves disease. The CDR3 runs from the conserved cysteine through the conserved F or W. The D gene is left open where the match is weak. Clone size is given for some rows only: seen once, a few or many times, or a class if the clone is expanded.

d_gene: -
j_gene: TRBJ1-6
abundance: -
v_gene: TRBV7-3
CDR3nt: TGTGCCAGCAGTCCAGAATATAATTCACCCCTCCACTTT
CDR3aa: CASSPEYNSPLHF

d_gene: -
j_gene: TRBJ2-2
abundance: few
v_gene: TRBV5-1
CDR3nt: TGCGCCAGCAGCTTCCAACAGGGTAGAGGGAGAAGTTACACCGGGGAGCTGTTTTTT
CDR3aa: CASSFQQGRGRSYTGELFF

d_gene: -
j_gene: TRBJ2-7
abundance: -
v_gene: TRBV20-1
CDR3nt: TGCAGTGCTAACAGGGGCCGACTAGCGCGCGAGCAGTACTTC
CDR3aa: CSANRGRLAREQYF

d_gene: TRBD2
j_gene: TRBJ2-2
abundance: -
v_gene: TRBV20-1
CDR3nt: TGCAGTGTTTTACCGGGACTAGCGGGAGTAACGGGGGAGCTGTTTTTT
CDR3aa: CSVLPGLAGVTGELFF

d_gene: -
j_gene: TRBJ2-6
abundance: many
v_gene: TRBV5-6
CDR3nt: TGTGCCAGCAGCTTGGTCGTGGGAGTATTCTCTGGGGCCAACGTCCTGACTTTC
CDR3aa: CASSLVVGVFSGANVLTF

d_gene: TRBD2
j_gene: TRBJ2-1
abundance: many
v_gene: TRBV7-2
CDR3nt: TGTGCCAGCAGTCTCGGGACTAGGAGTGAGCAGTTCTTC
CDR3aa: CASSLGTRSEQFF

d_gene: TRBD1
j_gene: TRBJ2-1
abundance: many
v_gene: TRBV4-2
CDR3nt: TGTGCCAGCAGCCAAGATGGGGGACAGCACAATGAGCAGTTCTTC
CDR3aa: CASSQDGGQHNEQFF

d_gene: TRBD1
j_gene: TRBJ2-2
abundance: few
v_gene: TRBV19
CDR3nt: TGTGCCAGTAGGAACCCAGGGGGTAAGAACACCGGGGAGCTGTTTTTT
CDR3aa: CASRNPGGKNTGELFF

d_gene: -
j_gene: TRBJ2-2
abundance: many
v_gene: TRBV7-3
CDR3nt: TGTGCCAGCAGCTTCAAGGCAGGGCGAGTGAACACCGGGGAGCTGTTTTTT
CDR3aa: CASSFKAGRVNTGELFF

d_gene: TRBD2
j_gene: TRBJ2-5
abundance: -
v_gene: TRBV25-1
CDR3nt: TGTGCCAGCAGTGAAGGGGGGGAAGAGACCCAGTACTTC
CDR3aa: CASSEGGEETQYF

d_gene: -
j_gene: TRBJ2-1
abundance: -
v_gene: TRBV4-1
CDR3nt: TGCGCCAGCAGCTTGGACTGGGCTGGCGAGCAGTTCTTC
CDR3aa: CASSLDWAGEQFF

d_gene: -
j_gene: TRBJ2-7
abundance: -
v_gene: TRBV4-1
CDR3nt: TGCGCCAGCAGCCAGGAGACAGGGGAGGGCGAGCAGTACTTC
CDR3aa: CASSQETGEGEQYF

d_gene: -
j_gene: TRBJ1-4
abundance: -
v_gene: TRBV6-2/TRBV6-3
CDR3nt: TGTGCCAGCAGTGAACCCCCAGCAACTAATGAAAAACTGTTTTTT
CDR3aa: CASSEPPATNEKLFF

d_gene: -
j_gene: TRBJ2-1
abundance: -
v_gene: TRBV11-2
CDR3nt: TGTGCCAGCAGCTCCTCTAATGAGCAGTTCTTC
CDR3aa: CASSSSNEQFF

d_gene: -
j_gene: TRBJ2-1
abundance: -
v_gene: TRBV6-1
CDR3nt: TGTGCCAGCAGTTCCGTCTTACTAGACAATGAGCAGTTCTTC
CDR3aa: CASSSVLLDNEQFF

d_gene: -
j_gene: TRBJ2-7
abundance: many
v_gene: TRBV3-1
CDR3nt: TGTGCCAGCAGCCCCACGGGACTCCTGAGCTCCTACGAGCAGTACTTC
CDR3aa: CASSPTGLLSSYEQYF

d_gene: -
j_gene: TRBJ2-7
abundance: many
v_gene: TRBV10-3
CDR3nt: TGTGCCATCAGTGAGTCGAAAGGGAGCTCCTACGAGCAGTACTTC
CDR3aa: CAISESKGSSYEQYF

d_gene: TRBD1
j_gene: TRBJ1-5
abundance: many
v_gene: TRBV10-3
CDR3nt: TGTGCCATCAGTGAGCGACAGGGGGATCAGCCCCAGCATTTT
CDR3aa: CAISERQGDQPQHF

d_gene: -
j_gene: TRBJ2-3
abundance: many
v_gene: TRBV20-1
CDR3nt: TGCAGTGCTAGAGTGGGTAGGAGGACAGATACGCAGTATTTT
CDR3aa: CSARVGRRTDTQYF

d_gene: TRBD2
j_gene: TRBJ2-3
abundance: -
v_gene: TRBV7-6
CDR3nt: TGTGCCAGCAGCTCCCTCGGATTAGCGGGAGAAGATACGCAGTATTTT
CDR3aa: CASSSLGLAGEDTQYF

d_gene: -
j_gene: TRBJ2-7
abundance: many
v_gene: TRBV7-8
CDR3nt: TGTGCCAGCAGCCCCCCGTACTGGACAGACCCATCCTCCTACGAGCAGTACTTC
CDR3aa: CASSPPYWTDPSSYEQYF

d_gene: TRBD1
j_gene: TRBJ2-1
abundance: -
v_gene: TRBV2
CDR3nt: TGTGCCAGCAGTGACACAGGGGGCAGGGAGTCTGAGCAGTTCTTC
CDR3aa: CASSDTGGRESEQFF

d_gene: TRBD1
j_gene: TRBJ1-5
abundance: -
v_gene: TRBV5-1
CDR3nt: TGCGCCAGCAGCTTAAGGACAGGGGGCGGCCAGCCCCAGCATTTT
CDR3aa: CASSLRTGGGQPQHF

d_gene: -
j_gene: TRBJ2-5
abundance: many
v_gene: TRBV12-3/TRBV12-4
CDR3nt: TGTGCCAGCAGTAGCAGGGGAAGGGAGACCCAGTACTTC
CDR3aa: CASSSRGRETQYF

d_gene: TRBD1
j_gene: TRBJ1-1
abundance: -
v_gene: TRBV11-2
CDR3nt: TGTGCCAGCAGCCTGGACAGGGATAATGAAGCTTTCTTT
CDR3aa: CASSLDRDNEAFF

d_gene: TRBD1
j_gene: TRBJ1-1
abundance: many
v_gene: TRBV20-1
CDR3nt: TGCAGTCCAACAGGGGGAGAGGCTGAAGCTTTCTTT
CDR3aa: CSPTGGEAEAFF

d_gene: TRBD2
j_gene: TRBJ2-3
abundance: -
v_gene: TRBV11-3
CDR3nt: TGTGCCAGCAGCCCCAGCACTAGCGGGGGGAAAGATACGCAGTATTTT
CDR3aa: CASSPSTSGGKDTQYF

d_gene: -
j_gene: TRBJ1-5
abundance: many
v_gene: TRBV4-3
CDR3nt: TGCGCCAGCAGCCAAGATATTCGTAGGAATATGAATCAGCCCCAGCATTTT
CDR3aa: CASSQDIRRNMNQPQHF

d_gene: -
j_gene: TRBJ2-1
abundance: many
v_gene: TRBV5-1
CDR3nt: TGCGCCAGCAGCTCCAGCGCCGGGCCTATTAATAATAATGAGCAGTTCTTC
CDR3aa: CASSSSAGPINNNEQFF

d_gene: -
j_gene: TRBJ2-3
abundance: few
v_gene: TRBV20-1
CDR3nt: TGCAGTGCTAACGGAAATACGCAGTATTTT
CDR3aa: CSANGNTQYF

d_gene: TRBD2
j_gene: TRBJ2-3
abundance: many
v_gene: TRBV14
CDR3nt: TGTGCCAGCAGCCAAGGAGGTCGAGCGGGAGGTCGTACGCAGTATTTT
CDR3aa: CASSQGGRAGGRTQYF

d_gene: -
j_gene: TRBJ2-1
abundance: -
v_gene: TRBV10-3
CDR3nt: TGTGCCATCAGCCTCAACTACAATGAGCAGTTCTTC
CDR3aa: CAISLNYNEQFF